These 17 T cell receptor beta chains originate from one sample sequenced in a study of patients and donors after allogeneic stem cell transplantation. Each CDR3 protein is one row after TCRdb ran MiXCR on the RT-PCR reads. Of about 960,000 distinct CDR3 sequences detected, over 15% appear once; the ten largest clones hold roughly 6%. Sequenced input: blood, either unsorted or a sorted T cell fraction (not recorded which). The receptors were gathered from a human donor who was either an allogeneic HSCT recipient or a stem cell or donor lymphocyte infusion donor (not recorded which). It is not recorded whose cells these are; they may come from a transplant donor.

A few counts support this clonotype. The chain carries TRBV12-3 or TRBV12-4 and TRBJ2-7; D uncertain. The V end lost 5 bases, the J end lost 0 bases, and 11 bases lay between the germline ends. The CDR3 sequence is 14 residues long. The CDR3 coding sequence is TGTGCCAGCAGTCGCCCTGGTCGCTCCTACGAGCAGTACTTC. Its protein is CASSRPGRSYEQYF.

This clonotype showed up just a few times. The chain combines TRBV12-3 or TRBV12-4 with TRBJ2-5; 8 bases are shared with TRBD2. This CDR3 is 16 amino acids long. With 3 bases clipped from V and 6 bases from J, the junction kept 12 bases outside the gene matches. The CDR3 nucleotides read TGTGCCAGCAGTTTGGGAGACGGGGGGGCCCGAAAGACCCAGTACTTC. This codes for CASSLGDGGARKTQYF.

The CDR3 sequence: CSASQPRPGGINQPQHF. The CDR3 DNA reads TGCAGTGCTAGCCAACCAAGGCCAGGGGGGATAAATCAGCCCCAGCATTTT. This rearrangement joins TRBV20-1 to TRBJ1-5; 7 positions match TRBD1. V shed 3 bases and J 4 bases; nucleotides not matched to a gene: 15. Germline V gene data show CDR1 as DFQATT and CDR2 as SNEGSKA (reference sequence). The CDR3 has 17 residues.

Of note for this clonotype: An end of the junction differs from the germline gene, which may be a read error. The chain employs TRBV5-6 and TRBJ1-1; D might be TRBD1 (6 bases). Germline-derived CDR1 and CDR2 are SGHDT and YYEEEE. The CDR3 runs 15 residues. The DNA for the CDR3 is TGTGCCGGCAGCTTCGGGGGCCGGAGGAACACTGAAGCTTTCTTT. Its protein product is CAGSFGGRRNTEAFF.

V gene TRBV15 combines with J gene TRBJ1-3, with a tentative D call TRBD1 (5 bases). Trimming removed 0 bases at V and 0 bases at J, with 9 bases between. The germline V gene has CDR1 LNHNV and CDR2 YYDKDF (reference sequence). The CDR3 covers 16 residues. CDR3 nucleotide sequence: TGTGCCACCAGCAGAGATAGCAGGGCCTCTGGAAACACCATATATTTT. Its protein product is CATSRDSRASGNTIYF.

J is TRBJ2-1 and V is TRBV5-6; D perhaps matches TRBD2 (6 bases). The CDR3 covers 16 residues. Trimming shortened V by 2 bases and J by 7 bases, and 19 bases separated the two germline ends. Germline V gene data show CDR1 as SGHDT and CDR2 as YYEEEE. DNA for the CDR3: TGTGCCAGCAGCTTTTATTGGGGGACTGGACGAAATGAGCAGTTCTTC. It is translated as CASSFYWGTGRNEQFF.

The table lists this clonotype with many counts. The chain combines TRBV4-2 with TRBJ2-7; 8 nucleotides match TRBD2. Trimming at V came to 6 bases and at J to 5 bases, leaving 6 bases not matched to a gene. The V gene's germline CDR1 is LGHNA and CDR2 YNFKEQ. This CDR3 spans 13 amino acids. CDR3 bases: TGTGCCAGCAGACCCGGGACTAGTGACGAGCAGTACTTC. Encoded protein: CASRPGTSDEQYF.

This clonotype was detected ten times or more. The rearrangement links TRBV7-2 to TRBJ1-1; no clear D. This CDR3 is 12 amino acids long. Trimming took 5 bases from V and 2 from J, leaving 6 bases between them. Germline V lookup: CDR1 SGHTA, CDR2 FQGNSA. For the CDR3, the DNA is TGTGCCAGCAGCCACCGTAACACTGAAGCTTTCTTT. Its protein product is CASSHRNTEAFF.

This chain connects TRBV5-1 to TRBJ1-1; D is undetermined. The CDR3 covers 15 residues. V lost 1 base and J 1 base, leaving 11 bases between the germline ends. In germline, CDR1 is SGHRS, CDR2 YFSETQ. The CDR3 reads CASSLSGRTNTEAFF. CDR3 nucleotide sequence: TGCGCCAGCAGCTTGTCGGGCAGGACGAACACTGAAGCTTTCTTT.

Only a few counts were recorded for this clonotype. For the CDR3, the DNA is TGCAGTGCTAGAGACACCTCAGGGGCGGGGTCCCTCCACTTT. Residues: CSARDTSGAGSLHF. This chain joins TRBV20-1 and TRBJ1-6, with D possibly TRBD1 on 6 matching bases. Germline assignment: CDR1 DFQATT and CDR2 SNEGSKA (reference sequence). This CDR3 contains 14 residues. Trimming stripped 0 bases from V and 14 bases from J, with 17 bases between.

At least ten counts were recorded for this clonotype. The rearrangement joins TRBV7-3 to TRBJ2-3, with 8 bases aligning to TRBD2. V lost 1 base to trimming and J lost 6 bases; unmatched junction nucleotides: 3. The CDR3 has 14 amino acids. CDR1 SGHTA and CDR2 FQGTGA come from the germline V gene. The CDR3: CASSLSGGPDTQYF. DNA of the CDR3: TGTGCCAGCAGCTTAAGCGGGGGGCCTGATACGCAGTATTTT.

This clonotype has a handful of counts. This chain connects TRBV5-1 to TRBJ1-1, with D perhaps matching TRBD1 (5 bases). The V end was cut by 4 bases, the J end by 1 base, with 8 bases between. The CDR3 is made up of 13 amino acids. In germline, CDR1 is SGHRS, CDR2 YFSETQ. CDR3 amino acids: CASSRQPNTEAFF. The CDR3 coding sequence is TGCGCCAGCAGCCGACAGCCGAACACTGAAGCTTTCTTT.

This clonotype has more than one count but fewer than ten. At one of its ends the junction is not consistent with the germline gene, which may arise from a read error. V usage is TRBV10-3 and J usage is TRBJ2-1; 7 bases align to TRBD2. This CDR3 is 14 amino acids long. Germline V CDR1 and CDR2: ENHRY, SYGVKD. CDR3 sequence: CASSGTSVYNEQFF. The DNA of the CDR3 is TGTGCCAGCAGTGGTACTAGCGTGTACAATGAGCAGTTCTTC.

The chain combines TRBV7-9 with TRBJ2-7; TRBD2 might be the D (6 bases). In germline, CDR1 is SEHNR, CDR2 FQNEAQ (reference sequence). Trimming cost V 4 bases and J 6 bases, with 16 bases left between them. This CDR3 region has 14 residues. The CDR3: CASSSATGLLEQYF. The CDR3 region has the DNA TGTGCCAGCAGCTCGGCTACGGGACTTCTCGAGCAGTACTTC.

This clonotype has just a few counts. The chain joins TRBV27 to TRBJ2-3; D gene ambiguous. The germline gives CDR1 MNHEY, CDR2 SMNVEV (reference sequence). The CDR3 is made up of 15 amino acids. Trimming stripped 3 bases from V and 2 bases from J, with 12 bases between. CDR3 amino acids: CASSLSGEPTDTQYF. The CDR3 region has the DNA TGTGCCAGCAGTTTGTCTGGGGAACCCACAGATACGCAGTATTTT.

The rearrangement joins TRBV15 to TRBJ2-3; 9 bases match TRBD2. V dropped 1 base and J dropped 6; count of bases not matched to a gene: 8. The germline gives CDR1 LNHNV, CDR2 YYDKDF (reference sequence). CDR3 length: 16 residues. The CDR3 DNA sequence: TGTGCCACCAGCAGAGCCCAAGCGGGGGGCCAGGATACGCAGTATTTT. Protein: CATSRAQAGGQDTQYF. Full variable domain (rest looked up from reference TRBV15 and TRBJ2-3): DAMVIQNPRYQVTQFGKPVTLSCSQTLNHNVMYWYQQKSSQAPKLLFHYYDKDFNNEADTPDNFQSRRPNTSFCFLDIRSPGLGDTAMYLCATSRAQAGGQDTQYFGPGTRLTVL.

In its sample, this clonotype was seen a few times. CDR3 residues: CASSSSFGDRIPYEQYF. The CDR3 DNA is TGCGCCAGCAGCTCTTCATTCGGGGACAGGATTCCTTACGAGCAGTACTTC. V gene TRBV5-1 combines with J gene TRBJ2-7; TRBD1 aligns across 8 bases. V dropped 3 bases and J dropped 4; count of bases not matched to a gene: 15. The germline gives CDR1 SGHRS, CDR2 YFSETQ. There are 17 residues in the CDR3.